This T cell receptor beta chain was recovered during a study of T cells after yellow fever vaccination. Study information: The fractions with low cell numbers were processed using SMART-Seq v4 Ultra Low Input.

This clonotype was seen repeatedly, ten times or more. The target antigen is unknown. The 5'RACE template-switching step produced TCR cDNA and added a universal primer site and UMIs. MiXCR was run by TCRdb on the 5' RACE reads, yielding one entry per CDR3 protein. The repertoire has approximately 150,000 distinct CDR3 sequences, roughly 8% of them found once; the top ten carry approximately 0.78%. General study results and limits: Within FACS-sorted repertoires, abundant clonotypes contaminating from the bulk population could be present. Booster samples showed a return of most primary-vaccination clones (almost 97% CD4, approximately 88% CD8).

V was cut by 4 bases and J by 12 bases, with 13 bases left in between. CDR1 and CDR2 (germline): LGHDT, YNNKEL (reference sequence). The CDR3 loop spans 12 amino acids. The J gene is TRBJ2-1, the V gene TRBV3-1; tentative D call: TRBD2 (5 bases). The material sequenced was CD4+ T cells sorted from PBMCs, taken 5 days after the yellow fever booster vaccination. This sequence was found in a man aged 25 to 40 who received the YFV17D yellow fever vaccine. The CDR3: CASSPPGRGQFF. The DNA for the CDR3 is TGTGCCAGCAGCCCGCCGGGAAGAGGGCAGTTCTTC.